This TCR beta chain appears in the sequencing data of a study of blood T cells in healthy people across ages. Points on this clonotype: Its specificity is unknown.

Findings and limits, study-wide: Diversity of TCR beta per million T cells declined in a roughly linear way with age.

Primed by a sample-barcoded 5' primer and a J-beta primer mix, a second PCR proceeded for roughly 6 to 12 cycles. TCRdb used MiXCR to reprocess the 5' RACE reads, holding one entry per CDR3 protein. This sample carries some 940,000 distinct CDR3 sequences, about 29% of them seen once, and the ten largest clones take roughly a tenth. These data also formed part of another study, on T cells of mothers and their children. From that second work: Over 9.5 million reads per mother and around 3 million per child were obtained.

Sequencing used blood. The receptor was isolated from a woman in her thirties or forties in good health.

DNA of the CDR3: TGTGCCAGCAGCCAAGGAGCCAGACAGCCAGCCCATGATGAGCAGTTCTTC. Translated: CASSQGARQPAHDEQFF. The chain has TRBV3-1 and TRBJ2-1, with D tentatively TRBD1 (5 bases). The V gene lost 1 base and the J gene lost 8 bases, with 21 bases spanning the gap. CDR3 length: 17 amino acids. Germline V lookup: CDR1 LGHDT, CDR2 YNNKEL (reference sequence).